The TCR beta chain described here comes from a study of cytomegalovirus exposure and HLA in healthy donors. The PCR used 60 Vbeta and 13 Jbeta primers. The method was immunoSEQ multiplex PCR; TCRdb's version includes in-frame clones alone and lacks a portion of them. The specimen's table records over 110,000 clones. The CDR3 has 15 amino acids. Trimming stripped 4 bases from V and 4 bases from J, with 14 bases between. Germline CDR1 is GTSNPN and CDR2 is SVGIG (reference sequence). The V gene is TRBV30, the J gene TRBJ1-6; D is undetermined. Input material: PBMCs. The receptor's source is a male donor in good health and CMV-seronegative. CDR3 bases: TGTGCCTGGAAAACAGATGTACTTTATAATTCACCCCTCCACTTT. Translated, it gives CAWKTDVLYNSPLHF.